Listed below are T cell receptor delta chains from one sample, sequenced in a study of gamma-delta T cells after stem cell transplantation. TCRdb reanalysed the RT-PCR reads with CATT. The table includes 10,000 to 12,000 delta-chain clones, under 45% detected once. The sequenced sample consisted of gamma-delta T cells. Receptors originate from a human donor. It is not recorded whose cells these are; they may come from a transplant donor. The CDR3 runs from the conserved cysteine through the conserved F or W. Fields, in order: D gene, clone size, J gene, V gene, CDR3 protein, CDR3 DNA. The D gene is left open where the match is weak. Clone size is given for some rows only: seen once, a few or many times, or a class if the clone is expanded.

- | few | TRDJ1 | TRDV2 | CACDPGTNGPDKLIF | TGTGCCTGTGACCCGGGGACAAATGGTCCCGATAAACTCATCTTT
- | - | TRDJ3 | TRDV2 | CACDTIGAWDARQMFF | TGTGCCTGTGACACGATAGGGGCCTGGGACGCCCGACAGATGTTTTTC
TRDD3 | - | TRDJ1 | TRDV1 | CALGVPASSLNFFSLLGDHTDKLIF | TGTGCTCTTGGGGTCCCAGCCTCTTCCCTGAACTTCTTCTCATTACTGGGGGATCACACCGATAAACTCATCTTT
TRDD3 | few | TRDJ1 | TRDV1 | CALGGPSPTGGYGDKLIF | TGTGCTCTTGGGGGGCCTTCCCCCACTGGGGGATACGGAGATAAACTCATCTTT
TRDD3 | - | TRDJ1 | TRDV1 | CALGELKGDRGDKLIF | TGTGCTCTTGGGGAACTAAAGGGGGATCGGGGCGATAAACTCATCTTT
TRDD3 | few | TRDJ1 | TRAV29/DV5 | CAASAGKSSGLGDVDRAEYTDKLIF | TGTGCAGCAAGCGCGGGGAAGTCTTCGGGACTGGGGGATGTTGATCGGGCGGAGTACACCGATAAACTCATCTTT
TRDD3 | few | TRDJ2 | TRDV2 | CACDLLGDYSTLTAQLFF | TGTGCCTGTGACCTACTGGGGGATTATAGTACTTTGACAGCACAACTCTTCTTT
TRDD3 | few | TRDJ1 | TRDV1 | CALGVPKGHWGIPYTDKLIF | TGTGCTCTTGGGGTCCCAAAAGGGCACTGGGGGATACCGTACACCGATAAACTCATCTTT
TRDD3 | - | TRDJ1 | TRAV29/DV5 | CAASARGWGTSTDKLIF | TGTGCAGCAAGCGCGAGAGGGTGGGGGACCTCCACCGATAAACTCATCTTT
- | - | TRDJ1 | TRDV2 | CACDTPQRPFLTVGTKGTKLIF | TGTGCCTGTGACACCCCACAGAGGCCCTTTCTTACTGTGGGTACCAAGGGAACAAAACTCATCTTT
TRDD3 | - | TRDJ1 | TRDV3 | CASSTYTFLGGSKLIF | TGTGCCAGCTCGACGTATACGTTTCTGGGGGGCAGTAAACTCATCTTT